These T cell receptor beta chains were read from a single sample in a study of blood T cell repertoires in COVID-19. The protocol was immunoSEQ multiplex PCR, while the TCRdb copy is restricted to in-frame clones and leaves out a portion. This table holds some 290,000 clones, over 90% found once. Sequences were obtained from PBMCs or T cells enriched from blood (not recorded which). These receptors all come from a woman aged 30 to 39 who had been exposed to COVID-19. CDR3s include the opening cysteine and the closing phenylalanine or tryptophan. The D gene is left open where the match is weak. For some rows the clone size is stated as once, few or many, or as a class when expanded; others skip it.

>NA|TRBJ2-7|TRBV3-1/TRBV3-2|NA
TGTGCCAGCCGTAGCTCCTACGAGCAGTACTTC
CASRSSYEQYF
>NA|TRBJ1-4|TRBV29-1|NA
TGCAGCGTTGTCCCCGAAAATACAATTAATGAAAAACTGTTTTTT
CSVVPENTINEKLFF
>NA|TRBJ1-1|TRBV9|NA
TGTGCCAGCAGCGTAGATCTCCGGCAGGCTGAAGCTTTCTTT
CASSVDLRQAEAFF
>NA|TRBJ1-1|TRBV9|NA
TGTGCCAGCAGCGTCCACTATTCCGGGGGGCGGGCGAACACTGAAGCTTTCTTT
CASSVHYSGGRANTEAFF
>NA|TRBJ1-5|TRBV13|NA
TGTGCCAGCAGCTATGGGCCATACAATCAGCCCCAGCATTTT
CASSYGPYNQPQHF
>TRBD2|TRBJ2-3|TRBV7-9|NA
TGTGCCAGCAGTCCGGGACTAGGCGCTAGCACAGATACGCAGTATTTT
CASSPGLGASTDTQYF
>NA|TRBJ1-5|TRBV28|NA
TGTGCCAGCAGTTTAACAGGCCAGGGCAATCAGCCCCAGCATTTT
CASSLTGQGNQPQHF
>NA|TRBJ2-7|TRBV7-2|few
TGTGCCAGCATCCTGGGGAGTCAAGGCGAGCAGTACTTC
CASILGSQGEQYF
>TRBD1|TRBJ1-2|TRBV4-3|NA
TGCGCCAGCAGCCGCTCCACAGGGGGCGGACCCTATGGCTACACCTTC
CASSRSTGGGPYGYTF
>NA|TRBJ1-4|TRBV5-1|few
TGCGCCAGCAGCTTGTCGGCAGGGGATAATGAAAAACTGTTTTTT
CASSLSAGDNEKLFF
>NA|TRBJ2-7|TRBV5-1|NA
TGCGCCAGCAGCTTGTCCGGAGCCCCCGATTACGAGCAGTACTTC
CASSLSGAPDYEQYF
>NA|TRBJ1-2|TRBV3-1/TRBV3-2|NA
TGTGCCAGCAGCCAAGGGGGAGGGGTCTATGGCTACACCTTC
CASSQGGGVYGYTF
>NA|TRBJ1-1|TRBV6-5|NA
TGTGCCAGCAGTTACGCGGCAGGGGATAACACTGAAGCTTTCTTT
CASSYAAGDNTEAFF
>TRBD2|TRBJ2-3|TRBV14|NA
TGTGCCAGCAGCCAAGATAACCTAGCGGGAACAGATACGCAGTATTTT
CASSQDNLAGTDTQYF
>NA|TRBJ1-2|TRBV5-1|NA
TGCGCCAGCAGCTTGGAGAACCTAGGTGGCTACACCTTC
CASSLENLGGYTF
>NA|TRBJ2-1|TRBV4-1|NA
TGCGCCAGCAGAACCGGTGGGCAGGGCTACAATGAGCAGTTCTTC
CASRTGGQGYNEQFF
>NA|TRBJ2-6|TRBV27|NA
TGTGCCAGCAGTTTAACGTTCGATCGGGGGGCCAACGTCCTGACTTTC
CASSLTFDRGANVLTF
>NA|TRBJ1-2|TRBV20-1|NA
TGCAGTGCTAGTCTCATGGCTGATGGCTACACCTTC
CSASLMADGYTF
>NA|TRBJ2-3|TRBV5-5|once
TGTGCCAGCTCGGGGGTGAACACAGATACGCAGTATTTT
CASSGVNTDTQYF
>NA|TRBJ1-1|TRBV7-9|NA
TGTGCCAGCAGCTTTGGGAGGAACACTGAAGCTTTCTTT
CASSFGRNTEAFF
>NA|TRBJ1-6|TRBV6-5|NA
TGTGCCAGCAGTTACATCGGGGGAAGTCATAATTCACCCCTCCACTTT
CASSYIGGSHNSPLHF
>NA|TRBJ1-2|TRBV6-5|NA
TGTGCCAGCACCCCCGGGGGAAAGGGTGGCTACACCTTC
CASTPGGKGGYTF
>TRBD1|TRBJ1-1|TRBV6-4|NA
TGTGCCAGCAGTGACACGGGACAGGGCTACGCTGAAGCTTTCTTT
CASSDTGQGYAEAFF
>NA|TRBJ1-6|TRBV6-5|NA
TGTGCCAGCAGTTATTTTCACAGCTCCTATAATTCACCCCTCCACTTT
CASSYFHSSYNSPLHF
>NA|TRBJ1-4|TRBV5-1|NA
TGCGCCAGCAGCGGACTAGACCCACACGTTGAAAAACTGTTTTTT
CASSGLDPHVEKLFF
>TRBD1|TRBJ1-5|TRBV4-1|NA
TGCGCCAGCAGCCAAGAACCAGGGGGGTCGGTTCAGCCCCAGCATTTT
CASSQEPGGSVQPQHF
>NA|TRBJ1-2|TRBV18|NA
TGTGCCAGCTCACCACGGCAGGGTTCTAACTATGGCTACACCTTC
CASSPRQGSNYGYTF
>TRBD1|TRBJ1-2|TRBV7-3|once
TGTGCCAGCAGCTTAACAAGGGACAGACAGAACTATGGCTACACCTTC
CASSLTRDRQNYGYTF
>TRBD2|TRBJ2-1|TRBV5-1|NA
TGCGCCAGCAGCTTAGGACAACTAGCGGGGGCTACTGAGCAGTTCTTC
CASSLGQLAGATEQFF
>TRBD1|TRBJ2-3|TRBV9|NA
TGTGCCAGCAGCGAACGGGACAGCTTCACAGATACGCAGTATTTT
CASSERDSFTDTQYF
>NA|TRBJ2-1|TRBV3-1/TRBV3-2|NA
TGTGCCAGCAGCCAGCTCACAGACTACTTCAATGAGCAGTTCTTC
CASSQLTDYFNEQFF
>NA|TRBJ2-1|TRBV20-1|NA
TGCAGTCCACCCGGGCAGGGTCTGTTCTTC
CSPPGQGLFF
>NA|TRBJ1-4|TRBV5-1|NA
TGCGCCAGCAGCTTAGGGCAGGGGCCCGCAACTAATGAAAAACTGTTTTTT
CASSLGQGPATNEKLFF
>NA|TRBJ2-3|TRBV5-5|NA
TGTGCCAGCAGCCGCTTTCGTGGAGAGGGTGATACGCAGTATTTT
CASSRFRGEGDTQYF
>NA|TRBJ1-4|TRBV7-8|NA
TGTGCCAGCAGCTTTACGGGATCGGGGAATGAAAAACTGTTTTTT
CASSFTGSGNEKLFF
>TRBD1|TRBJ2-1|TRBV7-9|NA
TGTGCCAGCAGGATGACAGGGGGTGCCTACAATGAGCAGTTCTTC
CASRMTGGAYNEQFF
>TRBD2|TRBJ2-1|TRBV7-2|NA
TGTGCCAGCAGCCCCACGAGCGGGAGCGGCAATGAGCAGTTCTTC
CASSPTSGSGNEQFF
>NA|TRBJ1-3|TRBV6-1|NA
TGTGCCAGCAGTGAAGTCGCCACAGGGCTGACTGGAAACACCATATATTTT
CASSEVATGLTGNTIYF
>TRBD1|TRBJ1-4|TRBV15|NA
TGTGCCACCAGCAGAGACAGGACAGGTGAAAAACTGTTTTTT
CATSRDRTGEKLFF
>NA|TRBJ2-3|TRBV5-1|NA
TGCGCCAGCAGCTGGGAGGTCACAGATACGCAGTATTTT
CASSWEVTDTQYF
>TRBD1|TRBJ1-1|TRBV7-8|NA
TGTGCCAGCAGCTTCACAGGGGGGCTTACTGAAGCTTTCTTT
CASSFTGGLTEAFF
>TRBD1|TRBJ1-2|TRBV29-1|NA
TGCAGCGTTGGGGGGACAGGGGTTTATGGCTACACCTTC
CSVGGTGVYGYTF
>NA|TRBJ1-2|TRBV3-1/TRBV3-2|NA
TGTGCCAGCAGCCAAGTGTACAGTCGCGGCTACACCTTC
CASSQVYSRGYTF
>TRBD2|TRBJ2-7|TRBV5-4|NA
TGTGCCAGCAGCGCAACCGGGACTAGGGGCAGTGAGCAGTACTTC
CASSATGTRGSEQYF
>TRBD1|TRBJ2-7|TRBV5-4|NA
TGTGCCAGCAGCGCCCGACCAGGACAGGCCTACGAGCAGTACTTC
CASSARPGQAYEQYF
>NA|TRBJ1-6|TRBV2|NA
TGTGCCAGCAGTGGAGGTCATCGAGCTGATTCACCCCTCCACTTT
CASSGGHRADSPLHF
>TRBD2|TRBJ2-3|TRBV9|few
TGTGCCAGCAGCGCCGGACTAGCGGGGACTCGCACAGATACGCAGTATTTT
CASSAGLAGTRTDTQYF
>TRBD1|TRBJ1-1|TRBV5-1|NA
TGCGCCAGCAGCTTGAGAGGGGGCGGGACTGAAGCTTTCTTT
CASSLRGGGTEAFF
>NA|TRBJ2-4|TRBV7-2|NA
TGTGCCAGCAGCCGCGGACAAGGCGTCAAAAACATTCAGTACTTC
CASSRGQGVKNIQYF
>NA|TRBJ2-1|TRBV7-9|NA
TGTGCCAGCTCTAGTACAGGGAGCGAGGGATTCAGAATACATACTGAGCAGTTCTTC
CASSSTGSEGFRIHTEQFF
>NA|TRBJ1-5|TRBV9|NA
TGTGCCAGCAGCCCCCGAGCGAACAATCAGCCCCAGCATTTT
CASSPRANNQPQHF
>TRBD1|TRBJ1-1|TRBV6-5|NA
TGTGCCAGCATCCCTCCAGGCAGGGGGCCCACTGAAGCTTTCTTT
CASIPPGRGPTEAFF
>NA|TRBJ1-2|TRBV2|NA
TGTGCCAGCAGTGAAGTAGAGTCTCGAGGCGGCTACACCTTC
CASSEVESRGGYTF